This TCR beta chain came from a study of regulatory T cells in long-lasting Graves disease. The TCR beta library used iRepertoire HTBI primers with Arm-PCR amplification of CDR3. Each CDR3 protein gets one entry after TCRdb re-called the multiplex PCR reads with MiXCR. The sample yields around 500,000 distinct CDR3 sequences, around 13% seen once. Study results and caveats: The study found TRBV28, TRBJ1-2 and TRBJ2-5 favored in persistent disease. Newly diagnosed Graves' patients exceeded persistent ones in TCR diversity.

Time point in this sample: newly diagnosed GD, antithyroid drugs for less than 3 months. Extracted RNA from PBMCs served as the source of the TCR library. With V trimmed by 3 bases and J by 0 bases, 0 bases remained unmatched. CDR1 and CDR2 (germline): SNHLY, FYNNEI. There are 15 residues in the CDR3. This clonotype was observed many times. The antigen is not known. This sample also belongs to another study, concerning T cells in Graves' hyperthyroidism and ophthalmopathy. That study reports: An absence of ophthalmopathy progression within 18 months meant stable Graves' hyperthyroidism. Patients aged 18 to 65 with hyperthyroidism were newly diagnosed, with duration under 2 months.

The chain carries TRBV2 and TRBJ2-3; 10 nucleotides match TRBD2. The sequencing here drew on peripheral blood mononuclear cells (PBMCs), taken at new diagnosis, from a patient treated with antithyroid drugs. The clonotype originates from a woman aged 25 to 39 with Graves disease. This chain's CDR3 is CASSETSGSTDTQYF. In nucleotides, the CDR3 is TGTGCCAGCAGTGAGACTAGCGGGAGCACAGATACGCAGTATTTT.